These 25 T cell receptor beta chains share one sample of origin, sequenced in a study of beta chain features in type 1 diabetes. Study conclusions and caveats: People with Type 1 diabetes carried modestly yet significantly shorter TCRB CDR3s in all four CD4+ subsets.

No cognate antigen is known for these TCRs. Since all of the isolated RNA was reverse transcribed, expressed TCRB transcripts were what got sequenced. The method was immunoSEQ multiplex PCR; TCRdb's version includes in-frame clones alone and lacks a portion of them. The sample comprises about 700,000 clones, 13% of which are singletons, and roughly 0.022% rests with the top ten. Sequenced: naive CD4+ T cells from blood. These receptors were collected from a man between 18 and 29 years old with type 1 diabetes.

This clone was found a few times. The CDR3 sequence is CATTPSGANVLTF. CDR3 sequence (DNA): TGTGCCACCACCCCCTCTGGGGCCAACGTCCTGACTTTC. The chain links TRBV10-3 to TRBJ2-6; D is unclear. CDR1 is ENHRY, CDR2 SYGVKD, per germline. The CDR3 is made up of 13 amino acids. Trimming left V 10 bases short and J 0 bases short, with 7 bases between.

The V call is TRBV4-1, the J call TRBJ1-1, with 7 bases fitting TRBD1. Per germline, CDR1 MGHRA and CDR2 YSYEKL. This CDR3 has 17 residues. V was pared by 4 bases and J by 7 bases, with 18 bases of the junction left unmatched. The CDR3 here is CASSRKGRVQGDVEAFF. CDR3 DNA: TGCGCCAGCAGCCGGAAAGGGAGGGTCCAGGGGGATGTTGAAGCTTTCTTT.

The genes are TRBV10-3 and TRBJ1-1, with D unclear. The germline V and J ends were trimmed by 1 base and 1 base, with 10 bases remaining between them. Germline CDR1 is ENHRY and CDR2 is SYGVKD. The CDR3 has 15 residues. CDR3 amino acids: CAISELKGGNTEAFF. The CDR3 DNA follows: TGTGCCATCAGTGAGTTGAAGGGAGGGAACACTGAAGCTTTCTTT.

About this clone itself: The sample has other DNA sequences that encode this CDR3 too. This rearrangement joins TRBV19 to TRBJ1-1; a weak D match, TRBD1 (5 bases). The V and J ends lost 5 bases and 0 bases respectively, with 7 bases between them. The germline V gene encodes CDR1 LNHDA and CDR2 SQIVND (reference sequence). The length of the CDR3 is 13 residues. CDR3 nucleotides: TGTGCCAGTAGTCCGACAGTGAACACTGAAGCTTTCTTT. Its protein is CASSPTVNTEAFF. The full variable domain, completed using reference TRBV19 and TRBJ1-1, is DGGITQSPKYLFRKEGQNVTLSCEQNLNHDAMYWYRQDPGQGLRLIYYSQIVNDFQKGDIAEGYSVSREKKESFPLTVTSAQKNPTAFYLCASSPTVNTEAFFGQGTRLTVV.

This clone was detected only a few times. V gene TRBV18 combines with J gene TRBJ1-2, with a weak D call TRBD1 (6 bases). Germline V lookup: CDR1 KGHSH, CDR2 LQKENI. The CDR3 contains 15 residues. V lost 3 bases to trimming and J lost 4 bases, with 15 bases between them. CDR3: CASSPGQLGAYGYTF. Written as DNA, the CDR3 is TGTGCCAGCTCACCCGGACAGCTGGGGGCCTATGGCTACACCTTC.

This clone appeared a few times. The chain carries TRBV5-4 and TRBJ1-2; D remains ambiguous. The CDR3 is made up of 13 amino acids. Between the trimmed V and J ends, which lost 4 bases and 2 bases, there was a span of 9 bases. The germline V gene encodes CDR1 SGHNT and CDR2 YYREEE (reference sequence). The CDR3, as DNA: TGTGCCAGCAGCAACCAGACGAACTATGGCTACACCTTC. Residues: CASSNQTNYGYTF.

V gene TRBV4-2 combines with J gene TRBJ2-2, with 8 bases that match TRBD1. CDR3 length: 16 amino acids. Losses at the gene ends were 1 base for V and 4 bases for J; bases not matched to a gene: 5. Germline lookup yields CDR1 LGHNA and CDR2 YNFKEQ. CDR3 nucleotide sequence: TGTGCCAGCAGCCAAGGACCGACAGGGGCCACCGGGGAGCTGTTTTTT. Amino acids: CASSQGPTGATGELFF.

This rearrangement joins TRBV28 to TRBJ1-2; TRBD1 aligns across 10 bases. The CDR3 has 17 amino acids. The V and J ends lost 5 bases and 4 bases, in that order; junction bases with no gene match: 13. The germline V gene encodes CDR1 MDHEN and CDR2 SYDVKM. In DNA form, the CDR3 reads TGTGCCAGCAGTCCCCGGGACAGGGGATTTATGAGCTATGGCTACACCTTC. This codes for CASSPRDRGFMSYGYTF.

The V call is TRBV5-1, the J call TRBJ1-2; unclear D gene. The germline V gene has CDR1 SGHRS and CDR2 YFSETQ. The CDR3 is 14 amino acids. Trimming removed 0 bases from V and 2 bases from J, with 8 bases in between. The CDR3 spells CASSLDGTNYGYTF. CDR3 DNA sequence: TGCGCCAGCAGCTTGGACGGAACGAACTATGGCTACACCTTC.

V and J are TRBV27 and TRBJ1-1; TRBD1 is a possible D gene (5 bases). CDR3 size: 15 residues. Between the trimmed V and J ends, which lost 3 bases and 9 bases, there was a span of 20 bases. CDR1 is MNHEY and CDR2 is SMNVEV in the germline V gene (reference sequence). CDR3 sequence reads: CASSFITPGAEKAFF. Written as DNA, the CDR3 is TGTGCCAGCAGTTTCATTACCCCCGGGGCGGAGAAAGCTTTCTTT.

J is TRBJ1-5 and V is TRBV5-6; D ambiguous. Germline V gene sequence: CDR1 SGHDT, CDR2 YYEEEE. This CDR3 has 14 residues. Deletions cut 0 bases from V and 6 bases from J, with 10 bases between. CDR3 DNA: TGTGCCAGCAGCTTGGACGGAGGGTTTCAGCCCCAGCATTTT. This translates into CASSLDGGFQPQHF.

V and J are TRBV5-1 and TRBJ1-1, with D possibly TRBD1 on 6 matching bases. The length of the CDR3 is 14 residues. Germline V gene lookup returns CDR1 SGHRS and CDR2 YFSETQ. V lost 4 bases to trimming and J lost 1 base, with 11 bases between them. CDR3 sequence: CASSALGQNTEAFF. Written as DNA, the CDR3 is TGCGCCAGCAGCGCATTGGGACAGAACACTGAAGCTTTCTTT. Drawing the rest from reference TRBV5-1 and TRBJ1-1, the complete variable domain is KAGVTQTPRYLIKTRGQQVTLSCSPISGHRSVSWYQQTPGQGLQFLFEYFSETQRNKGNFPGRFSGRQFSNSRSEMNVSTLELGDSALYLCASSALGQNTEAFFGQGTRLTVV.

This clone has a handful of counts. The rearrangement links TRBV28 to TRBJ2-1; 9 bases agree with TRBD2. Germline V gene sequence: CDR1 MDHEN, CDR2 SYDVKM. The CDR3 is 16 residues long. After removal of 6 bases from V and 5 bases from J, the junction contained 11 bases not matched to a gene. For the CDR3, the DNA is TGTGCCAGCAGGACCCCCGGACTAGCGCCGGACAATGAGCAGTTCTTC. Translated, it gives CASRTPGLAPDNEQFF.

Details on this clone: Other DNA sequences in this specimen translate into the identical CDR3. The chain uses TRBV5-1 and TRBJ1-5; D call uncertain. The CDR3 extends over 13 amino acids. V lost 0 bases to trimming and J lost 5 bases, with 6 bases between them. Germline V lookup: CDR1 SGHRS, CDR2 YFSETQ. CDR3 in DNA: TGCGCCAGCAGCTTGGCCGGGGATCAGCCCCAGCATTTT. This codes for CASSLAGDQPQHF. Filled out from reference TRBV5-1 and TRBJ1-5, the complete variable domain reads KAGVTQTPRYLIKTRGQQVTLSCSPISGHRSVSWYQQTPGQGLQFLFEYFSETQRNKGNFPGRFSGRQFSNSRSEMNVSTLELGDSALYLCASSLAGDQPQHFGDGTRLSIL.

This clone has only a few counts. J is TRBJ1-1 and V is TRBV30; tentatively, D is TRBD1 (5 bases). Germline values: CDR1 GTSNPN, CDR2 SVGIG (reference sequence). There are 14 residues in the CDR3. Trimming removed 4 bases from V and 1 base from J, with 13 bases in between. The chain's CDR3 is CAWKRAGTNTEAFF. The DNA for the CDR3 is TGTGCCTGGAAAAGGGCAGGGACGAACACTGAAGCTTTCTTT.

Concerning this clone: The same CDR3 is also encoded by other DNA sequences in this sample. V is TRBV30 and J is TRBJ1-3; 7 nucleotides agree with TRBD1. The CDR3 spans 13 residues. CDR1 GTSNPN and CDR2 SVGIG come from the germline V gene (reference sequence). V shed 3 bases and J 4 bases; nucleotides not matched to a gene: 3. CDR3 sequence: CAWSPGQGNTIYF. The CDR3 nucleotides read TGTGCCTGGAGCCCGGGACAGGGAAACACCATATATTTT.

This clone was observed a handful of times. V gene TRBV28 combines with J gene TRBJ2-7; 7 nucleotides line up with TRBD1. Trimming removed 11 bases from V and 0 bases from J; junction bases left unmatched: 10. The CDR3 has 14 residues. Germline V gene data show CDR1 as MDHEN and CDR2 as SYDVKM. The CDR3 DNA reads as TGTGCCTCCCTTCGGACAGGCCGCTCCTACGAGCAGTACTTC. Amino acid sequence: CASLRTGRSYEQYF.

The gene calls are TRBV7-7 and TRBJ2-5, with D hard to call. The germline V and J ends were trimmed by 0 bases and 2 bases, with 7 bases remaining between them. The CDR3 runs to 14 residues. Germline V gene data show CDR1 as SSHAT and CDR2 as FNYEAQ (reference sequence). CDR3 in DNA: TGTGCCAGCAGCTTAGCAGGGCCGCAAGAGACCCAGTACTTC. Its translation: CASSLAGPQETQYF.

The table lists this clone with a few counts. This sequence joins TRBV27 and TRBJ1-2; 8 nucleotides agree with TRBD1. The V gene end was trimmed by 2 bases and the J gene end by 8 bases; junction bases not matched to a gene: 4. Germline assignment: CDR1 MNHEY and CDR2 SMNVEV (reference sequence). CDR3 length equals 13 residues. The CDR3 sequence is CASSLPGGLGYTF. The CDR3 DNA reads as TGTGCCAGCAGTTTACCAGGGGGCTTAGGCTACACCTTC.

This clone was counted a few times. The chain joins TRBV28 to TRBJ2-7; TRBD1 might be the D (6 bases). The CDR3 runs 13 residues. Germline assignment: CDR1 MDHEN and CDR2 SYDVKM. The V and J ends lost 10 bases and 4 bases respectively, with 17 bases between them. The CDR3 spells CATNMDRSYEQYF. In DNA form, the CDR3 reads TGTGCCACCAACATGGACAGATCTTACGAGCAGTACTTC. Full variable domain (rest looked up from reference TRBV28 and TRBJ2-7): DVKVTQSSRYLVKRTGEKVFLECVQDMDHENMFWYRQDPGLGLRLIYFSYDVKMKEKGDIPEGYSVSREKKERFSLILESASTNQTSMYLCATNMDRSYEQYFGPGTRLTVT.

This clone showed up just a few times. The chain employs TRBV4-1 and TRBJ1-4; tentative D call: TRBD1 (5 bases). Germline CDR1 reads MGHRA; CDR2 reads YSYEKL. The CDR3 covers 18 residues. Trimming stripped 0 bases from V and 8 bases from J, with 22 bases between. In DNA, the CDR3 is TGCGCCAGCAGCCAAGATTCCCTGGACCCAACCTACAGGGAAAAACTGTTTTTT. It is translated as CASSQDSLDPTYREKLFF.

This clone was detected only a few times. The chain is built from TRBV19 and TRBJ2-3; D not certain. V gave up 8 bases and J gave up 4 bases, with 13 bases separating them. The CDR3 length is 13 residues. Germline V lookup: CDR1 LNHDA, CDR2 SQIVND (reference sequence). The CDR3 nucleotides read TGTGCCAGTCGTGCCTCCCCGGCAGATACGCAGTATTTT. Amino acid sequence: CASRASPADTQYF.

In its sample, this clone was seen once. CDR3 amino acids: CASSFPGVTYTGELFF. CDR3 sequence (DNA): TGTGCCAGCAGTTTCCCCGGCGTGACATACACCGGGGAGCTGTTTTTT. V gene TRBV28 combines with J gene TRBJ2-2; D remains ambiguous. Trimming pared 3 bases from V and 3 bases from J, leaving 14 bases between. CDR1 is MDHEN, CDR2 SYDVKM, per germline. The CDR3 is made up of 16 amino acids.

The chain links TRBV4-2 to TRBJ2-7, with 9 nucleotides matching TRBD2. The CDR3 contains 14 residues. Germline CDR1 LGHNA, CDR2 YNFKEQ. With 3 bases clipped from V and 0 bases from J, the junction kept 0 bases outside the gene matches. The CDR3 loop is CASSQGLASYEQYF. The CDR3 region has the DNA TGTGCCAGCAGCCAGGGACTAGCCTCCTACGAGCAGTACTTC.

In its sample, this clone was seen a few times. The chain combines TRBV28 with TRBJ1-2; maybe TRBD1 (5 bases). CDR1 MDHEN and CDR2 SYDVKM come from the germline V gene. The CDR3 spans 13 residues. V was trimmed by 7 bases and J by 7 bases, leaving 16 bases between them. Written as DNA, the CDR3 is TGTGCCAGCATCTCTCGGGGGGAGGCTGGCTACACCTTC. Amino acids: CASISRGEAGYTF.